The TCR beta chain under discussion was sequenced for a study of T cells after posttransplantation cyclophosphamide. Findings and limits, study-wide: Donor-recipient repertoire similarity was low at 1-2 months, rising over year one.

This clone has at least ten counts. Its target is unknown. Cyclophosphamide on days +3 and +4 followed busulfan-fludarabine conditioning and a marrow graft. Germline CDR1 is SGHNT and CDR2 is YYREEE (reference sequence). The CDR3 spans 13 residues. V lost 7 bases and J 4 bases, leaving 11 bases between the germline ends. This table comes from immunoSEQ multiplex PCR, and its TCRdb copy is limited to in-frame clones, with some not included. The table lists about 25,000 clones, with no singletons. This specimen consisted of PBMCs, obtained after allogeneic stem cell transplant with posttransplant cyclophosphamide. This clonotype was sampled from a young adult male patient who received an allogeneic stem cell transplant from a related donor, was CMV-positive, and had no GVHD. Some T cells here may be from the graft donor. The chain recombines TRBV5-4 with TRBJ2-2, with D possibly matching TRBD1 (5 bases). In DNA form, the CDR3 reads TGTGCCAGCCAGGGTACCTTCACCGGGGAGCTGTTTTTT. Its translation: CASQGTFTGELFF.